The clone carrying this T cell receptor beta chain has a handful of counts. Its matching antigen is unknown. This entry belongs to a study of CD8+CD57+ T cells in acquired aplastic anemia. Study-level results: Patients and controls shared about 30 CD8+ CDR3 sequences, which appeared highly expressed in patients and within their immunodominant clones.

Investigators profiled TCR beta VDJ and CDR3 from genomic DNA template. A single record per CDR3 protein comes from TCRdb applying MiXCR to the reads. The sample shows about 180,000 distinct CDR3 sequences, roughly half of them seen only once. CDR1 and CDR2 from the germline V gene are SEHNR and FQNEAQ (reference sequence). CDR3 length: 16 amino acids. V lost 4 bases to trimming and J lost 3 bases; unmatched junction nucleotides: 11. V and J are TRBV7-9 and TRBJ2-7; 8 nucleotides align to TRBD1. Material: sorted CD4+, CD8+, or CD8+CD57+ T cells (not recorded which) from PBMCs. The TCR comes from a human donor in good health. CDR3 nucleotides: TGTGCCAGCAGCTCCATATCATTGACAGGGGACTACGAGCAGTACTTC. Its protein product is CASSSISLTGDYEQYF.